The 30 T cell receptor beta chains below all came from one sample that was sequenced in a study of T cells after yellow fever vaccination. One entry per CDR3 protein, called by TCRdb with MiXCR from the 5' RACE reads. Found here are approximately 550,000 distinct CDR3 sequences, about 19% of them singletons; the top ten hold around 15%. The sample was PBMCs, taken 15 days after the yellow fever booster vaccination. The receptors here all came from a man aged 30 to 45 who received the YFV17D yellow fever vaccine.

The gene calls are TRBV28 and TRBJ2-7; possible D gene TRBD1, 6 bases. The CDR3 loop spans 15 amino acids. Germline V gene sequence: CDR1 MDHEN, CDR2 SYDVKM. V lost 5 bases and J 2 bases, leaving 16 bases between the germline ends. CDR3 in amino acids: CASSPLGGRAYEQYF. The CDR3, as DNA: TGTGCCAGCAGTCCGCTTGGGGGCAGGGCCTACGAGCAGTACTTC.

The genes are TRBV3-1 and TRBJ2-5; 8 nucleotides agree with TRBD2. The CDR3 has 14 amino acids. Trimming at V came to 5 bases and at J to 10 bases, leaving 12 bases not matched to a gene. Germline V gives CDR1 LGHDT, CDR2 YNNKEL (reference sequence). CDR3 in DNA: TGTGCCAGCAGCGACTTAGCGGGGCTTAAGTTCCAGTACTTC. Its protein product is CASSDLAGLKFQYF.

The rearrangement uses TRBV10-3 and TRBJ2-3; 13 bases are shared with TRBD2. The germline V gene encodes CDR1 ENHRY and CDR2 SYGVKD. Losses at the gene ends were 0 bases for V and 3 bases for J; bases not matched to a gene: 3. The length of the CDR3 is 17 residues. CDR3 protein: CAISESGLAGETDTQYF. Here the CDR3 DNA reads TGTGCCATCAGTGAGTCCGGACTAGCGGGAGAAACAGATACGCAGTATTTT.

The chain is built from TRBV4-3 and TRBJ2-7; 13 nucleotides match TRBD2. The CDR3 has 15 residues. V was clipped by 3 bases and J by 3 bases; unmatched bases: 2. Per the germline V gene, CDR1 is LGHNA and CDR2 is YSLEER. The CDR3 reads CASSQGLAGNYEQYF. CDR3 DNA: TGCGCCAGCAGCCAGGGACTAGCGGGGAACTACGAGCAGTACTTC.

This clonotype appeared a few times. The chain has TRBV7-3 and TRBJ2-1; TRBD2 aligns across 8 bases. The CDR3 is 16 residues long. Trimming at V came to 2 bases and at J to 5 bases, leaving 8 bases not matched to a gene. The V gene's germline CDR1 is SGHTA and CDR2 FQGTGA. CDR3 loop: CASSLRAGVAHNEQFF. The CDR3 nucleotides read TGTGCCAGCAGCTTACGAGCGGGAGTGGCCCACAATGAGCAGTTCTTC.

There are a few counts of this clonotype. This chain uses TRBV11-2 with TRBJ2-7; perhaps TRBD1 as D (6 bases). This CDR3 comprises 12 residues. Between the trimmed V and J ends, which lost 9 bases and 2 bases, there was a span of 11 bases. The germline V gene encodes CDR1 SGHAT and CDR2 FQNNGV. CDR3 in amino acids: CASRQDAYEQYF. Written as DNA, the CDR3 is TGTGCCAGTAGACAGGACGCCTACGAGCAGTACTTC.

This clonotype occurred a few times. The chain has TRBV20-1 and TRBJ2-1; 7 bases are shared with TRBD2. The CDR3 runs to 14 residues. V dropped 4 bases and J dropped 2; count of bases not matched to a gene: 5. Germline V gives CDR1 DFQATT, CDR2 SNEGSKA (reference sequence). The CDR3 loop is CSATPSGAYNEQFF. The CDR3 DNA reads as TGCAGTGCTACTCCTAGCGGAGCCTACAATGAGCAGTTCTTC.

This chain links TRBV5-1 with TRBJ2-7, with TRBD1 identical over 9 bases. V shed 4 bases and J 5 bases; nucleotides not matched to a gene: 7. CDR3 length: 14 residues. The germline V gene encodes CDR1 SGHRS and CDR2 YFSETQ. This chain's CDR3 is CASSLYRGPNEQYF. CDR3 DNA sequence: TGCGCCAGCAGCCTCTACAGGGGGCCAAACGAGCAGTACTTC.

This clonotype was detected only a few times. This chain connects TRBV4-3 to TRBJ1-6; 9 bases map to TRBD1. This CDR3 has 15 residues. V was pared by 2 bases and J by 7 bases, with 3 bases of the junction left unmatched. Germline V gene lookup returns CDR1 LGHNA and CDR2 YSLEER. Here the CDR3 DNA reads TGCGCCAGCAGCCAATATGGGACAGGGAATTCACCCCTCCACTTT. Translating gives CASSQYGTGNSPLHF.

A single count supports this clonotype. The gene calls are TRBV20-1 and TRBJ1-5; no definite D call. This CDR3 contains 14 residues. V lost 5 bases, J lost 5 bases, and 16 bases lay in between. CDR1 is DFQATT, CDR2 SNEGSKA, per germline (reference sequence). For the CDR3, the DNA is TGCAGTGCTGGCCGGAGCACAGCGGATCAGCCCCAGCATTTT. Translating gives CSAGRSTADQPQHF.

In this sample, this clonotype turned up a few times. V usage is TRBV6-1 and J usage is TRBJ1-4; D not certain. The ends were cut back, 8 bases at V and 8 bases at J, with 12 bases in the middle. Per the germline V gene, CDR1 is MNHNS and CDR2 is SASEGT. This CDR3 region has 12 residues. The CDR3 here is CASRQWEEKLFF. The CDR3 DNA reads TGTGCCAGCCGTCAGTGGGAAGAAAAACTGTTTTTT.

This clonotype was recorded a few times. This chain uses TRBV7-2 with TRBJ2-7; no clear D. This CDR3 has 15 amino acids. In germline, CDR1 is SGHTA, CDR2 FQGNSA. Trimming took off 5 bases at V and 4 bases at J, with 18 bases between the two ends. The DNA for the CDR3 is TGTGCCAGCAGCGCCGGCTGGCGCTTCACTTACGAGCAGTACTTC. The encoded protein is CASSAGWRFTYEQYF.

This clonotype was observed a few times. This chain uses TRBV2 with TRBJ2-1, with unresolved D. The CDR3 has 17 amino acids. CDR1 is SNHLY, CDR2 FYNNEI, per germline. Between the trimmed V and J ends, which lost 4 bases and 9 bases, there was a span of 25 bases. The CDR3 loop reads CASSVKTSAGDLLEQFF. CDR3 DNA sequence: TGTGCCAGCAGTGTAAAGACCAGCGCCGGAGATCTGCTTGAGCAGTTCTTC.

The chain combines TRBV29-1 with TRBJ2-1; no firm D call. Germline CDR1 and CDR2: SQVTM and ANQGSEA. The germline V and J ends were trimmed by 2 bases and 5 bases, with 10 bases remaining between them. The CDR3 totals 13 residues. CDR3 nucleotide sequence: TGCAGCGTTGAAATCAGGTTTCACAATGAGCAGTTCTTC. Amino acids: CSVEIRFHNEQFF.

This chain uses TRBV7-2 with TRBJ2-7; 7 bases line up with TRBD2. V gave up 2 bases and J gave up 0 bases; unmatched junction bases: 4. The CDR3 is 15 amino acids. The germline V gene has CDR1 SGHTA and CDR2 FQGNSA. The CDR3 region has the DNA TGTGCCAGCAGCTTACAGGGAGGGGACTCCTACGAGCAGTACTTC. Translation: CASSLQGGDSYEQYF.

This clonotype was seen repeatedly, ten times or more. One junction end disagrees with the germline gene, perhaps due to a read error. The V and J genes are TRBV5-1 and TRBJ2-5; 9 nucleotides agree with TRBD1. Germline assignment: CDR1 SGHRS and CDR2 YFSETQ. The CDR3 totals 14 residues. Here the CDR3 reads CASSLTGGQETQYF. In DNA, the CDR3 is TGTGCCAGCAGCCTGACAGGGGGCCAAGAGACCCAGTACTTC.

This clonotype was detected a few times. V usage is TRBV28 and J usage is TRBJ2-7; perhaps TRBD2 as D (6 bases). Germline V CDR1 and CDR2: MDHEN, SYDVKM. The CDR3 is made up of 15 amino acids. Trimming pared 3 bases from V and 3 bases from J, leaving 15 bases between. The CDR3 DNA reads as TGTGCCAGCAGTTTGTCGCTTATGGGGGGCTACGAGCAGTACTTC. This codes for CASSLSLMGGYEQYF.

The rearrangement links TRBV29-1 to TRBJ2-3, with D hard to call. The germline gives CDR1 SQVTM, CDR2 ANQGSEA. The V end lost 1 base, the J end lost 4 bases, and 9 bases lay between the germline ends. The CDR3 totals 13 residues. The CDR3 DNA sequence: TGCAGCGTTGAAGTCCCAGGAGCAGATACGCAGTATTTT. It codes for CSVEVPGADTQYF.

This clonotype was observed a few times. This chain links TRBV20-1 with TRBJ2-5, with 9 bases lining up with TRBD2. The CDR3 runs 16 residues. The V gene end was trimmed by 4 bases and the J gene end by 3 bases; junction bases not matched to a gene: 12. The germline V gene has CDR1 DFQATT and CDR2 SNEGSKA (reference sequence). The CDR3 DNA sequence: TGCAGTGCTAAGGCGCTTCTAGCGGGATGGGAAGAGACCCAGTACTTC. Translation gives CSAKALLAGWEETQYF.

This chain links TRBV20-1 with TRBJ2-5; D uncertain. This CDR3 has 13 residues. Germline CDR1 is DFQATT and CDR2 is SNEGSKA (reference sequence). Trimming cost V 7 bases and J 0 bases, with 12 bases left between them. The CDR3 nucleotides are TGCAGTGGGATCTGGTCGCACCAAGAGACCCAGTACTTC. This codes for CSGIWSHQETQYF.

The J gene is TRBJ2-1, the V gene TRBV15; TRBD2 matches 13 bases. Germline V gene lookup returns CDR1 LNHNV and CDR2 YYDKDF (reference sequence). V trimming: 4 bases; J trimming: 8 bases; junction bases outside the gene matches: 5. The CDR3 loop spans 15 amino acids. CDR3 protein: CATSIGLAGVDEQFF. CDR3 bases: TGTGCCACCAGCATTGGACTAGCGGGAGTCGATGAGCAGTTCTTC. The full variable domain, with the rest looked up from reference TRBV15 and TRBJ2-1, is DAMVIQNPRYQVTQFGKPVTLSCSQTLNHNVMYWYQQKSSQAPKLLFHYYDKDFNNEADTPDNFQSRRPNTSFCFLDIRSPGLGDTAMYLCATSIGLAGVDEQFFGPGTRLTVL.

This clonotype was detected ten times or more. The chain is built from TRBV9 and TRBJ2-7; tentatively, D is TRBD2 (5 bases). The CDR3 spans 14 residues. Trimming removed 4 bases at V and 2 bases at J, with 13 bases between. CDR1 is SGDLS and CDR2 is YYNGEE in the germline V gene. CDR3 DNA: TGTGCCAGCAGCACCACCCACGGGACCTACGAGCAGTACTTC. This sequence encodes CASSTTHGTYEQYF.

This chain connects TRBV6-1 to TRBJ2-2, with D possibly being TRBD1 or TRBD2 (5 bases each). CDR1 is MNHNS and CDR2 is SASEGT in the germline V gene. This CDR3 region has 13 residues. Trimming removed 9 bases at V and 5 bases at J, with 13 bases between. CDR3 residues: CARPGEGTGELFF. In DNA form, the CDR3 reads TGTGCCAGGCCGGGCGAGGGGACCGGGGAGCTGTTTTTT.

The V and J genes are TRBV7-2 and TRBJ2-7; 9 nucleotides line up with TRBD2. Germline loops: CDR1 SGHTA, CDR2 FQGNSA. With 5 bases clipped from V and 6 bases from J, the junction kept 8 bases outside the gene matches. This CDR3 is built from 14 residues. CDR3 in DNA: TGTGCCAGCAGCATTACCGGGACTAGCCCCGAGCAGTACTTC. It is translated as CASSITGTSPEQYF.

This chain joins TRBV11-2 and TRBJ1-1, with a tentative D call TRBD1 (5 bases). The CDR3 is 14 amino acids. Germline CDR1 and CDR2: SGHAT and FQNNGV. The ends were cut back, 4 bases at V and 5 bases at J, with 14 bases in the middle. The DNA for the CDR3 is TGTGCCAGCAGCTACCAGGCGGGGGGGACTGAAGCTTTCTTT. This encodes CASSYQAGGTEAFF.

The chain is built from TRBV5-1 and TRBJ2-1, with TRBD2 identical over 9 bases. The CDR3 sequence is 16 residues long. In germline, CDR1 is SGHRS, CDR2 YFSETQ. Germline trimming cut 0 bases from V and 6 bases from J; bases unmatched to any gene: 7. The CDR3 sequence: CASSLDASGIINEQFF. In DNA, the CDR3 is TGCGCCAGCAGCTTGGATGCTAGCGGGATCATCAATGAGCAGTTCTTC.

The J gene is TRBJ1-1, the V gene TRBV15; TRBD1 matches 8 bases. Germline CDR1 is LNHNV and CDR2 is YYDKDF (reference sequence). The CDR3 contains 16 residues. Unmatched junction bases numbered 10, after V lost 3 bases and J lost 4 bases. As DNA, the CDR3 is TGTGCCACCAGCAGCCAGGACAGGGACCGACGCACTGAAGCTTTCTTT. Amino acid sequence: CATSSQDRDRRTEAFF.

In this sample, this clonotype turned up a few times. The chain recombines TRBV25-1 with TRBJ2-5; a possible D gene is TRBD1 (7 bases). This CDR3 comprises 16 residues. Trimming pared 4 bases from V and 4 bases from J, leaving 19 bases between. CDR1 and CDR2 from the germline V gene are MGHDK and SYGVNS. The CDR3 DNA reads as TGTGCCAGCAGTGGAGGAGGGACGACAGGGTTAGAGACCCAGTACTTC. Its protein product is CASSGGGTTGLETQYF.

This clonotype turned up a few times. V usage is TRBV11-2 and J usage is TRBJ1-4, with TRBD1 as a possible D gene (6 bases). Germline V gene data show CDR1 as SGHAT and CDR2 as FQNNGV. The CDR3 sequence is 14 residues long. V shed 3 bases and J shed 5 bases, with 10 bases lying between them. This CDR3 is CASSLGQENEKLFF. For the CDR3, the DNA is TGTGCCAGCAGCTTGGGACAAGAGAATGAAAAACTGTTTTTT. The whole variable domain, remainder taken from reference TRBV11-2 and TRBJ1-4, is EAGVAQSPRYKIIEKRQSVAFWCNPISGHATLYWYQQILGQGPKLLIQFQNNGVVDDSQLPKDRFSAERLKGVDSTLKIQPAKLEDSAVYLCASSLGQENEKLFFGSGTQLSVL.

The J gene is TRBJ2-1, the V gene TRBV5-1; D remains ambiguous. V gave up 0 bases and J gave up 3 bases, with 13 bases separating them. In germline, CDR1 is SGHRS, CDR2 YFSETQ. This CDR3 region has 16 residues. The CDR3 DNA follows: TGCGCCAGCAGCTTGGAACCGGTAAACCTCTACAATGAGCAGTTCTTC. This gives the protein CASSLEPVNLYNEQFF.